This T cell receptor (beta chain) was identified in a study of PD-L1 blockade in urothelial cancer. Trimming removed 8 bases at V and 6 bases at J, with 12 bases between. This CDR3 contains 11 residues. The germline gives CDR1 SQVTM, CDR2 ANQGSEA. Stated time point: peripheral blood 6 weeks after treatment start. Patients in the study were battling locally advanced or metastatic urothelial carcinoma. Sequencing used immunoSEQ multiplex PCR; TCRdb keeps in-frame clones, though not all of them. This table has more than 95,000 clones, 80% to 90% appearing once. The chain uses TRBV29-1 and TRBJ2-3, with D possibly being TRBD2 (5 bases). The TCR originated in a man between 60 and 70 years old with urothelial cancer. Sequencing used PBMCs, obtained around atezolizumab (anti-PD-L1) treatment. For the CDR3, the DNA is TGCAGCCCCAAGGAGGCGGATACGCAGTATTTT. This codes for CSPKEADTQYF.